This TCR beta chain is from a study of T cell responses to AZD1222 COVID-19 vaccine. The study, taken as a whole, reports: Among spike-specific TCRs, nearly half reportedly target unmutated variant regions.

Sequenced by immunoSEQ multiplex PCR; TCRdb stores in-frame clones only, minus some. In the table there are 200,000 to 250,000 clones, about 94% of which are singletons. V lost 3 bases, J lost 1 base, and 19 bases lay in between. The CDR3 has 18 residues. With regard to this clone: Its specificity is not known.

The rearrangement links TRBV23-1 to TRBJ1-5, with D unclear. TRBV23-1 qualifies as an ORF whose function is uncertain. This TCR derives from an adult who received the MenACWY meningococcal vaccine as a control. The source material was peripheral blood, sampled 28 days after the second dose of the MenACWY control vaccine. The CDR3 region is CASSHTPVVGGSNQPQHF. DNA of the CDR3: TGCGCCAGCAGTCACACACCGGTAGTGGGAGGGAGCAATCAGCCCCAGCATTTT.